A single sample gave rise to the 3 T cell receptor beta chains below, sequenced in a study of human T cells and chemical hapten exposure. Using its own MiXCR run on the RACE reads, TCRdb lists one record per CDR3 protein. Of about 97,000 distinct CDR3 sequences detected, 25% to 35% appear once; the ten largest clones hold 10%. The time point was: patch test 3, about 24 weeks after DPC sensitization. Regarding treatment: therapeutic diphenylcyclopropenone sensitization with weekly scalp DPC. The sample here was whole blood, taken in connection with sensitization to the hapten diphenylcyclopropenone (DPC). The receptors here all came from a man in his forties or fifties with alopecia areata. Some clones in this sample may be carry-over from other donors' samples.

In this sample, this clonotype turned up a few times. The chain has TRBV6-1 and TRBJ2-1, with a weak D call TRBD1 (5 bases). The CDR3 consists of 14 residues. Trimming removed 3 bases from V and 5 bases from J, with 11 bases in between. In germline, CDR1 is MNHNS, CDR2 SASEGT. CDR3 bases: TGTGCCAGCAGTGACAGGGCGAAGAACAATGAGCAGTTCTTC. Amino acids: CASSDRAKNNEQFF.

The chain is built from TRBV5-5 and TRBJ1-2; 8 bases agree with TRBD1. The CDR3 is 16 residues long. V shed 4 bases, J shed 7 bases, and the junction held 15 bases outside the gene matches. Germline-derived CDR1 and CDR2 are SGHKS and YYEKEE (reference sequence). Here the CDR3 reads CASSVSAGQGASGYTF. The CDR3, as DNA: TGTGCCAGCAGCGTCTCGGCGGGCCAGGGGGCGAGTGGCTACACCTTC.

This CDR3 reads CASKSGGNQPQHF. Here the CDR3 DNA reads TGCGCCAGCAAGAGCGGGGGGAATCAGCCCCAGCATTTT. The rearrangement links TRBV10-1 to TRBJ1-5; maybe TRBD1 (5 bases). This CDR3 is 13 amino acids long. The V gene's germline CDR1 is WNHNN and CDR2 SYGVQD (reference sequence). V lost 7 bases, J lost 4 bases, and 11 bases lay in between.